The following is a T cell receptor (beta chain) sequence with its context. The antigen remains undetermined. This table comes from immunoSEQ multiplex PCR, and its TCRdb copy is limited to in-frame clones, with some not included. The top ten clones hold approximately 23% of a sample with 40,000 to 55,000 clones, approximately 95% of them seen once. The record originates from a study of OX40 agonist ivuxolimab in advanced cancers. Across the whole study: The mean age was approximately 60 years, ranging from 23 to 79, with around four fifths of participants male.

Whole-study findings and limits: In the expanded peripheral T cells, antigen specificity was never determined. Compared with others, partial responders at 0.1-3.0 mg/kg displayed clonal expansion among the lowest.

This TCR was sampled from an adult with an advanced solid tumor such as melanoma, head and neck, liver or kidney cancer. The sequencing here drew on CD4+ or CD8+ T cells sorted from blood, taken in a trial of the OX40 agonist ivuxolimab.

This CDR3 is CAISDGEDRGPYGYTF. The CDR3, as DNA: TGTGCCATCAGTGATGGGGAGGACAGGGGGCCTTATGGCTACACCTTC. The V call is TRBV10-3, the J call TRBJ1-2, with 11 bases lining up with TRBD1. This CDR3 has 16 residues. Germline CDR1 reads ENHRY; CDR2 reads SYGVKD. The junction had 8 bases not matched to a gene; V was cut back by 3 bases and J by 5 bases.